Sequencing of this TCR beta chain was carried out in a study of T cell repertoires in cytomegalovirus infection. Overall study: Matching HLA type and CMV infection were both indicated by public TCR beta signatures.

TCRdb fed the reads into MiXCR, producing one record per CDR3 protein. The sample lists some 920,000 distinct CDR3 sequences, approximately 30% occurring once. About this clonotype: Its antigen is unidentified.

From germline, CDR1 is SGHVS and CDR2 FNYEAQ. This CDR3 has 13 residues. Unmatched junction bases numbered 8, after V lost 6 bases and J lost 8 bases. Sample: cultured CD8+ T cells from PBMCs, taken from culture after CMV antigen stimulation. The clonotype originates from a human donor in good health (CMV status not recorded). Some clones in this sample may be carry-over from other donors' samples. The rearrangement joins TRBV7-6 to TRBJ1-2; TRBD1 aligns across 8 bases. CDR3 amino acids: CASSGTGREGYTF. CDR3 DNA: TGTGCCAGCAGTGGGACAGGCCGAGAGGGCTACACCTTC.